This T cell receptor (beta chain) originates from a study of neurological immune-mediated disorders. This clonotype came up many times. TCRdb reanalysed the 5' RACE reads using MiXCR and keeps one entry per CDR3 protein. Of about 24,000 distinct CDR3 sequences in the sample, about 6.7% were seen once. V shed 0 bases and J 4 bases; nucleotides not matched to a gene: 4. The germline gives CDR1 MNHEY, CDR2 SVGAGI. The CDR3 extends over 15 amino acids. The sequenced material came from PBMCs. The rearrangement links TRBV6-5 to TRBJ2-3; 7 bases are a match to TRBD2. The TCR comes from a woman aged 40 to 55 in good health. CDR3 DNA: TGTGCCAGCAGTTACTCGGGGGGAGGGCCAGATACGCAGTATTTT. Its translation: CASSYSGGGPDTQYF.